This section outlines one T cell receptor (beta chain) sequence together with its context. Sample treatment: some 20 received Ad26.COV2.S at low or high dose, single or two shots; roughly 5 received placebo; per-sample allocation not given. Sampling was done on day 63 after the first vaccine or placebo injection. The vaccine antigen was prefusion-stabilized Wuhan SARS-CoV-2 spike. Generated by immunoSEQ multiplex PCR, the TCRdb table keeps only in-frame clones and is missing some. The data show roughly 500,000 clones, roughly nine tenths seen once. V gave up 0 bases and J gave up 0 bases, with 3 bases separating them. In germline, CDR1 is GTSNPN, CDR2 SVGIG (reference sequence). The CDR3 covers 13 residues. This entry is derived from a study of Ad26.COV2.S vaccination and SARS-CoV-2 variants.

V usage is TRBV30 and J usage is TRBJ1-5; D is undetermined. Sample: peripheral blood, taken in a trial of Ad26.COV2.S vaccine versus placebo. This sequence originates from a person aged 18-60 years who received the Ad26.COV2.S COVID-19 vaccine or a placebo. CDR3: CAWSVRSNQPQHF. The CDR3 DNA is TGTGCCTGGAGTGTACGTAGCAATCAGCCCCAGCATTTT.